What follows are 25 T cell receptor beta chains derived from one specimen sequenced in a study of T cells after yellow fever vaccination. MiXCR, run by TCRdb on the 5' RACE reads, gives a single entry per CDR3 protein. The sample contains hundreds of thousands of distinct CDR3 sequences, around a sixth of which appear only once. The source was PBMCs, collected before the yellow fever booster vaccination. The source of these receptors is a man in his late teens or twenties who received the YFV17D yellow fever vaccine.

V is TRBV28 and J is TRBJ1-2; 10 positions match TRBD1. The germline gives CDR1 MDHEN, CDR2 SYDVKM. V was clipped by 4 bases and J by 5 bases; unmatched bases: 1. The CDR3 is 13 amino acids. CDR3 nucleotides: TGTGCCAGCAGTTGGGGACAGGGGTATGGCTACACCTTC. It specifies CASSWGQGYGYTF.

This chain's CDR3 is CASSLRDRGREETQYF. The CDR3 nucleotides are TGTGCCAGCAGCTTAAGGGACAGGGGGCGCGAGGAGACCCAGTACTTC. This sequence joins TRBV7-9 and TRBJ2-5; 12 bases match TRBD1. With 2 bases clipped from V and 5 bases from J, the junction kept 6 bases outside the gene matches. The CDR3 extends over 16 amino acids. CDR1 is SEHNR and CDR2 is FQNEAQ in the germline V gene (reference sequence).

There are a few counts of this clonotype. The chain joins TRBV5-5 to TRBJ1-1; a weak D match, TRBD1 (5 bases). The CDR3 runs to 15 residues. Germline V gene sequence: CDR1 SGHKS, CDR2 YYEKEE (reference sequence). The V end was cut by 4 bases, the J end by 5 bases, with 18 bases between. CDR3 DNA sequence: TGTGCCAGCAGCGCTACGTTGGGGGGAGGAACTGAAGCTTTCTTT. Encoded protein: CASSATLGGGTEAFF.

The CDR3 loop reads CSARDTRAAYTDTQYF. CDR3 nucleotides: TGCAGTGCTAGAGATACTCGAGCGGCCTACACAGATACGCAGTATTTT. The rearrangement uses TRBV20-1 and TRBJ2-3; tentative D call: TRBD2 (5 bases). Deletions cut 0 bases from V and 2 bases from J, with 15 bases between. The germline gives CDR1 DFQATT, CDR2 SNEGSKA (reference sequence). The CDR3 sequence is 16 residues long.

The chain joins TRBV7-3 to TRBJ2-1, with D perhaps assigned TRBD1 or TRBD2 (6 bases each). This CDR3 is 15 amino acids long. Trimming cost V 3 bases and J 5 bases, with 14 bases left between them. Germline values: CDR1 SGHTA, CDR2 FQGTGA. Here the CDR3 reads CASSFLGGLNNEQFF. The CDR3 bases are TGTGCCAGCAGCTTCTTAGGGGGGCTGAACAATGAGCAGTTCTTC.

The chain couples TRBV4-2 to TRBJ2-3, with 8 positions matching TRBD2. Looked up from germline, CDR1 is LGHNA and CDR2 is YNFKEQ. The CDR3 sequence is 16 residues long. Trimming took 6 bases from V and 2 from J; bases not matched to a gene: 10. CDR3 protein: CASSQSRGGLTDTQYF. The CDR3 region has the DNA TGTGCCAGCAGTCAATCCCGGGGGGGCCTCACAGATACGCAGTATTTT.

This clonotype was counted only a few times. The chain is built from TRBV19 and TRBJ2-7; 9 nucleotides agree with TRBD1. The germline V gene encodes CDR1 LNHDA and CDR2 SQIVND (reference sequence). The length of the CDR3 is 12 residues. The J segment lost 5 bases and the V segment lost 11 bases, leaving 7 bases of the junction unmatched. CDR3 bases: TGTGCCTACCCAGGGACAGGGAACGAGCAGTACGTC. Translating it yields CAYPGTGNEQYV.

This sequence joins TRBV6-5 and TRBJ1-6; the D gene is possibly TRBD1 (5 bases). Germline loops: CDR1 MNHEY, CDR2 SVGAGI. The CDR3 is made up of 12 amino acids. V was shortened by 8 bases and J by 9 bases, with 11 bases between the two germline ends. CDR3 in amino acids: CASSGDGSPLHF. The CDR3 DNA reads TGTGCCAGCTCGGGGGACGGTTCACCCCTCCACTTT.

V and J are TRBV7-9 and TRBJ2-7; D might be TRBD1 or TRBD2, each matching 5 bases. This CDR3 spans 14 amino acids. Germline CDR1 is SEHNR and CDR2 is FQNEAQ (reference sequence). V was shortened by 4 bases and J by 3 bases, with 13 bases between the two germline ends. CDR3 in amino acids: CASSSGTVLYEQYF. For the CDR3, the DNA is TGTGCCAGCAGCTCCGGGACGGTCCTCTACGAGCAGTACTTC.

This clonotype appeared a few times. This chain connects TRBV15 to TRBJ2-3; D is undetermined. V dropped 4 bases and J dropped 11 bases, with 16 bases sitting between them. Germline CDR1 reads LNHNV; CDR2 reads YYDKDF (reference sequence). CDR3 length equals 13 residues. CDR3: CATSKPPDPGQYF. CDR3 nucleotides: TGTGCCACCAGCAAACCACCGGACCCCGGGCAGTATTTT.

The rearrangement links TRBV12-3 or TRBV12-4 to TRBJ1-2, with no clear D. V shed 1 base and J shed 4 bases, with 7 bases lying between them. This CDR3 is built from 13 residues. CDR3 sequence reads: CASSLGEGYGYTF. As DNA, the CDR3 is TGTGCCAGCAGTTTAGGGGAGGGCTATGGCTACACCTTC.

This chain uses TRBV6-2 or TRBV6-3 with TRBJ2-7; D is unclear. The CDR3 length is 14 residues. The germline gives CDR1 MNHEY, CDR2 SVGEGT. Trimming took off 4 bases at V and 2 bases at J, with 12 bases between the two ends. CDR3 protein: CASSSYMVPYEQYV. For the CDR3, the DNA is TGTGCCAGCAGTTCATACATGGTTCCCTACGAGCAGTACGTC.

This clonotype was detected a few times. For the CDR3, the DNA is TGTGCCAGCTCACCGCCTACAGGGACCACTGAAGCTTTCTTT. Its protein product is CASSPPTGTTEAFF. The V and J genes are TRBV18 and TRBJ1-1, with D perhaps TRBD1 (6 bases). This CDR3 comprises 14 residues. The V end lost 3 bases, the J end lost 4 bases, and 12 bases lay between the germline ends. The germline V gene encodes CDR1 KGHSH and CDR2 LQKENI.

The chain combines TRBV6-5 with TRBJ2-3, with D uncertain. Trimming removed 7 bases at V and 2 bases at J, with 7 bases between. The CDR3 has 12 residues. Germline CDR1 MNHEY, CDR2 SVGAGI. The chain's CDR3 is CASTGATDTQYF. The CDR3 nucleotides are TGTGCCAGCACAGGAGCCACAGATACGCAGTATTTT.

CDR3 sequence (DNA): TGCAGTGCTAGTAGGGACCAACTTGAAAAACTGTTTTTT. This sequence encodes CSASRDQLEKLFF. This sequence joins TRBV20-1 and TRBJ1-4; maybe TRBD1 (5 bases). CDR1 is DFQATT and CDR2 is SNEGSKA in the germline V gene (reference sequence). Trimming pared 3 bases from V and 7 bases from J, leaving 12 bases between. This CDR3 is built from 13 residues.

This clonotype was observed many times. V gene TRBV7-6 combines with J gene TRBJ2-5; TRBD2 aligns across 9 bases. CDR1 is SGHVS and CDR2 is FNYEAQ in the germline V gene. The CDR3 is 15 amino acids. With V trimmed by 4 bases and J by 7 bases, 10 bases remained unmatched. In nucleotides, the CDR3 is TGTGCCAGCAGCTCAACACTCCTTAGCGGGGGGACCCAGTACTTC. Its translation is CASSSTLLSGGTQYF.

On this clonotype itself: The junction departs from germline at one end; a sequencing error may be responsible. The gene calls are TRBV7-9 and TRBJ1-1, with D unresolved. The germline CDR1 and CDR2 sequences are SEHNR and FQNEAQ (reference sequence). The CDR3 totals 14 residues. CDR3 in DNA: TGTGCCAGCAGCTTAGATGCGTCGAACACTGAATCTTTCTTT. Translating gives CASSLDASNTESFF.

This clonotype was recorded a few times. The chain links TRBV5-4 to TRBJ2-7; D is unclear. The CDR3 spans 14 residues. CDR1 and CDR2 (germline): SGHNT, YYREEE (reference sequence). V lost 4 bases and J 4 bases, leaving 15 bases between the germline ends. The CDR3 DNA is TGTGCCAGCAGCCCCCAGAGTAGATCGTACGAGCAGTACTTC. Protein sequence: CASSPQSRSYEQYF. Variable domain in full (rest from reference TRBV5-4 and TRBJ2-7): ETGVTQSPTHLIKTRGQQVTLRCSSQSGHNTVSWYQQALGQGPQFIFQYYREEENGRGNFPPRFSGLQFPNYSSELNVNALELDDSALYLCASSPQSRSYEQYFGPGTRLTVT.

This clonotype was picked up a small number of times. This sequence joins TRBV5-5 and TRBJ2-7; perhaps TRBD1 as D (6 bases). From germline, CDR1 is SGHKS and CDR2 YYEKEE (reference sequence). There are 14 residues in the CDR3. The ends were cut back, 2 bases at V and 0 bases at J, with 9 bases in the middle. In DNA form, the CDR3 reads TGTGCCAGCAGCTTAAGACAGGCCTCCTACGAGCAGTACGTC. The encoded protein is CASSLRQASYEQYV.

The chain joins TRBV29-1 to TRBJ1-1; D unclear. The V end was cut by 4 bases, the J end by 0 bases, with 9 bases between. The CDR3 contains 13 residues. Germline V CDR1 and CDR2: SQVTM, ANQGSEA. The CDR3 sequence: CSVVGGLNTEAFF. CDR3 coding DNA: TGCAGCGTTGTAGGCGGATTGAACACTGAAGCTTTCTTT.

This rearrangement joins TRBV15 to TRBJ2-6; D ambiguous. There are 15 residues in the CDR3. CDR1 is LNHNV and CDR2 is YYDKDF in the germline V gene (reference sequence). V was cut by 5 bases and J by 1 base, with 9 bases left in between. The CDR3 here is CATSSDQSGANVLTF. In DNA form, the CDR3 reads TGTGCCACCAGCTCAGACCAGTCTGGGGCCAACGTCCTGACTTTC.

This sequence joins TRBV7-2 and TRBJ1-2; possible D gene TRBD1, 5 bases. V gave up 3 bases and J gave up 5 bases, with 10 bases separating them. There are 13 residues in the CDR3. The germline gives CDR1 SGHTA, CDR2 FQGNSA. The CDR3 is CASSFQGPYGYTF. Here the CDR3 DNA reads TGTGCCAGCAGCTTCCAGGGACCATATGGCTACACCTTC.

The genes are TRBV4-1 and TRBJ2-2, with 9 bases fitting TRBD2. Per the germline V gene, CDR1 is MGHRA and CDR2 is YSYEKL. The CDR3 consists of 17 residues. J was trimmed by 6 bases and V by 1 base; bases with no gene match: 9. The CDR3 is CASSQVVAGGPAGELFF. The CDR3 DNA is TGCGCCAGCAGCCAAGTAGTGGCGGGGGGGCCGGCCGGGGAGCTGTTTTTT.

Only a few counts were recorded for this clonotype. The genes are TRBV20-1 and TRBJ2-5, with TRBD1 matching over 11 bases. The CDR3 has 14 amino acids. Trimming cost V 5 bases and J 5 bases; bases outside gene matches: 7. Per germline, CDR1 DFQATT and CDR2 SNEGSKA (reference sequence). The chain's CDR3 is CSAGTGGRQETQYF. The CDR3 nucleotides are TGCAGTGCTGGGACAGGGGGTAGGCAGGAGACCCAGTACTTC.

This clonotype has only a few counts. The chain is built from TRBV12-3 or TRBV12-4 and TRBJ2-5; unclear D gene. Trimming shortened V by 6 bases and J by 3 bases, and 14 bases separated the two germline ends. The CDR3 sequence is 14 residues long. DNA for the CDR3: TGTGCCAGCAGGAGTAGTTGGGGTAAAGAGACCCAGTACTTC. Encoded protein: CASRSSWGKETQYF.